This T cell receptor beta chain was captured by sequencing in a study of cytomegalovirus exposure and HLA in healthy donors. The CDR3 has 16 amino acids. The V gene end was trimmed by 3 bases and the J gene end by 3 bases; junction bases not matched to a gene: 5. Germline V gives CDR1 LNHDA, CDR2 SQIVND (reference sequence). Regarding this clone: Its antigen is unidentified.

Use of 60 Vbeta and 13 Jbeta primers characterized the PCR. Assay used: immunoSEQ multiplex PCR; TCRdb lists only in-frame clones, some missing. This table holds 150,000 to 200,000 clones, 65% to 80% found once. Study-level points and caveats: Rare TCR sequences predominated, though certain public TCRs were found in many donors. The study recorded 160 or so TCR beta chains that were cytomegalovirus-associated.

The sample taken for sequencing was PBMCs. The receptor was isolated from a woman between 40 and 55 years old in good health and CMV-seronegative. The V and J genes are TRBV19 and TRBJ2-1; TRBD2 agrees at 10 bases. The CDR3 nucleotides read TGTGCCAGTAGTATTGAACTAGCGGGAAACTACAATGAGCAGTTCTTC. Translation: CASSIELAGNYNEQFF. Full variable domain (outside the CDR3, taken from reference TRBV19 and TRBJ2-1): DGGITQSPKYLFRKEGQNVTLSCEQNLNHDAMYWYRQDPGQGLRLIYYSQIVNDFQKGDIAEGYSVSREKKESFPLTVTSAQKNPTAFYLCASSIELAGNYNEQFFGPGTRLTVL.